This T cell receptor beta chain was sequenced during a study of beta chain features in type 1 diabetes. Study context: When patients were set against healthy donors, age, gender and cell yields were similar. Study results and caveats: Shortening of TCRB CDR3s, moderate but significant, appeared in all four CD4+ subsets of Type 1 diabetes patients.

cDNA synthesis used the whole RNA isolate, giving expressed TCRB sequences. Assay: immunoSEQ multiplex PCR; the TCRdb copy retains only in-frame clones and omits some. The repertoire has 95,000 to 150,000 clones, roughly 15% of them found once; the top ten carry about 2.1%. Sorted populations were all over 98% pure. This clone was counted only a few times. Its matching antigen is unknown. Trimming pared 6 bases from V and 1 base from J, leaving 7 bases between. CDR3 length equals 13 residues. Germline CDR1 SQVTM, CDR2 ANQGSEA. The TCR sequence derives from a man aged 25-40 years with type 1 diabetes. The sequencing sample was made of central memory CD4+ T cells from blood. The chain employs TRBV29-1 and TRBJ2-6; no reliable D call. CDR3 sequence: CSVVKSGANVLTF. Written as DNA, the CDR3 is TGCAGCGTCGTAAAATCTGGGGCCAACGTCCTGACTTTC.